The entry below gives a single T cell receptor (beta chain) sequence along with its context. Its antigen remains unknown. The conserved phenylalanine or tryptophan is not found at the CDR3 terminus, so this likely reflects a read error. The data stem from a study of T cell repertoires in cytomegalovirus infection. Overall study findings and caveats: Ex vivo, HLA-C-restricted CMV-specific TCR beta clonotypes prevailed over the rest of the response.

Germline V gene sequence: CDR1 SGHTA, CDR2 FQGTGA. The CDR3 is 13 amino acids. V was shortened by 3 bases and J by 6 bases, with 10 bases between the two germline ends. TCRdb redid the calling of the reads with MiXCR, one entry per CDR3 protein. The repertoire holds about 830,000 distinct CDR3 sequences, roughly 33% seen once, with roughly an eighth in the top ten. The rearrangement uses TRBV7-3 and TRBJ2-3; D not resolved. The TCR comes from a human donor in good health (CMV status not recorded). Some clones in this sample may be carry-over from other donors' samples. Sequenced material: cultured CD8+ T cells from PBMCs, taken from culture after CMV antigen stimulation. The CDR3 region is CASSFDDVDTQYS. The CDR3 DNA reads TGTGCCAGCAGCTTCGATGACGTGGATACGCAGTATTCT.